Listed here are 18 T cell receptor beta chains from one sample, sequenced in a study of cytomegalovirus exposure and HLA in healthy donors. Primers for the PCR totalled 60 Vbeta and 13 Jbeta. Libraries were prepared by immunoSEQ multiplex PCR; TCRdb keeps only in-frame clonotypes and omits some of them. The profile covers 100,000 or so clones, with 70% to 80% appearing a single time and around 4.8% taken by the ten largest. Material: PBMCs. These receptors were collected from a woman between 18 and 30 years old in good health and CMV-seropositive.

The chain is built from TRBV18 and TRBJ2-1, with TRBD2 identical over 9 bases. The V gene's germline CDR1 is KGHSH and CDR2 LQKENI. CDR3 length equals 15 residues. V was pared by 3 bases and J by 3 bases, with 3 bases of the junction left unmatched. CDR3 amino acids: CASSPLAGNYNEQFF. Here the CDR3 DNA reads TGTGCCAGCTCACCCCTAGCGGGAAACTACAATGAGCAGTTCTTC.

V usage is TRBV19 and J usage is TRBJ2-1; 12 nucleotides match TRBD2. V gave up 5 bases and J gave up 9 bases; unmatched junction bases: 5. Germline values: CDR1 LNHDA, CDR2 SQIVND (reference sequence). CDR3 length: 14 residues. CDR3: CASSQGLAGREQFF. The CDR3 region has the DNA TGTGCCAGTAGTCAGGGACTAGCGGGTCGTGAGCAGTTCTTC.

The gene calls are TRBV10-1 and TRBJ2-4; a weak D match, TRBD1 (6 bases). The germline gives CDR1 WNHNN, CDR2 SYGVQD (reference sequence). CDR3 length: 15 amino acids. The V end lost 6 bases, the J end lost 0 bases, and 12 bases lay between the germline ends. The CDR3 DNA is TGCGCCAGCAGGGCAAGGGGGATAGCCAAAAACATTCAGTACTTC. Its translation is CASRARGIAKNIQYF.

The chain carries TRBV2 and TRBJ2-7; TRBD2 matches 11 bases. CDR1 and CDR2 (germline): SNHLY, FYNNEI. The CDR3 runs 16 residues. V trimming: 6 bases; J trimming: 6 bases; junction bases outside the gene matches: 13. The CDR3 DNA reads TGTGCCAGCAGGAAGGGACTAGCGGCATCGATGGGCGAGCAGTACTTC. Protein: CASRKGLAASMGEQYF.

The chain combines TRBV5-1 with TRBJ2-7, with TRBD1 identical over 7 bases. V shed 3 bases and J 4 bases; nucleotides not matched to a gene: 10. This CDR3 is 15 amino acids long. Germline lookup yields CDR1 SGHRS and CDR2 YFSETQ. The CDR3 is CASSWATGVTYEQYF. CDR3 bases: TGCGCCAGCAGCTGGGCAACAGGGGTTACGTACGAGCAGTACTTC.

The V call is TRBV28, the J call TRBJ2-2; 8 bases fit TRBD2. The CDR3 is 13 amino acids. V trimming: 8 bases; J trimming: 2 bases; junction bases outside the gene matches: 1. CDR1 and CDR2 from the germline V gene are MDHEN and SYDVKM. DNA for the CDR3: TGTGCCAGCCGGGAGGGAAACACCGGGGAGCTGTTTTTT. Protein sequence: CASREGNTGELFF.

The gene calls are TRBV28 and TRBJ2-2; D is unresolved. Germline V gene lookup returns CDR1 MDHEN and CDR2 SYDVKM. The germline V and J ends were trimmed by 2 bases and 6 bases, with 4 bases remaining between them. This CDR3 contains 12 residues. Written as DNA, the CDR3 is TGTGCCAGCAGTTTAAGCCCCGGGGAGCTGTTTTTT. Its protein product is CASSLSPGELFF.

The CDR3 nucleotides are TGTGCTCCCCGAGTTGTCAACAAACAGTCGAGTGGCTACACCTTC. It codes for CAPRVVNKQSSGYTF. The V and J genes are TRBV7-7 and TRBJ1-2; the D is unclear. This CDR3 has 15 residues. Germline loops: CDR1 SSHAT, CDR2 FNYEAQ (reference sequence).

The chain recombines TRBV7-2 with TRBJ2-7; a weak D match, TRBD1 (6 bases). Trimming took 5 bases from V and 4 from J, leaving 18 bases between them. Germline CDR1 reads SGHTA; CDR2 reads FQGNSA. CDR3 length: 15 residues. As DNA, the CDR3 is TGTGCCAGCAGCCGTACTACTAACCAGGGGTACGAGCAGTACTTC. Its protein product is CASSRTTNQGYEQYF.

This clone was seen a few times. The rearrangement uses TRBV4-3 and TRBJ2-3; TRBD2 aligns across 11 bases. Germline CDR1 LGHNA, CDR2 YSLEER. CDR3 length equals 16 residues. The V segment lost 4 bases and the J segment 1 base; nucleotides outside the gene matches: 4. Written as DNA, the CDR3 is TGCGCCAGCAGCCCCGTAGCGGGAGGGGGCACAGATACGCAGTATTTT. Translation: CASSPVAGGGTDTQYF.

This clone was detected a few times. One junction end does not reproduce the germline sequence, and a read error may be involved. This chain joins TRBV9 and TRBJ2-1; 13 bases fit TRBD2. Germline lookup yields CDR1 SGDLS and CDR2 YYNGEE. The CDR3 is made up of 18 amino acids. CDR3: CASTVGGTSGIPYNEQFF. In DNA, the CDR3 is TGTGCCAGCACCGTAGGTGGGACTAGCGGGATACCCTACAATGAGCAGTTCTTC.

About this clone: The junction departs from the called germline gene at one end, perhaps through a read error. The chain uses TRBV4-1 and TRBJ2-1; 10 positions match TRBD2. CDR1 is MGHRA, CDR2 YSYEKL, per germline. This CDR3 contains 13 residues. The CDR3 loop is CASSQDLAGELLF. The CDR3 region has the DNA TGCGCCAGCAGCCAAGATCTAGCGGGAGAATTGCTCTTC.

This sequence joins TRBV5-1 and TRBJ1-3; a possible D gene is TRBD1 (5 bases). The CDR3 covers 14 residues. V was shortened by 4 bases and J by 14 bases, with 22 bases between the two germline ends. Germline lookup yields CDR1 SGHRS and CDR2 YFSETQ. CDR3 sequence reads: CASSGDSFGNRLYF. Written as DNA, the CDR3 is TGCGCCAGCAGCGGAGACAGTTTCGGAAACAGGCTATATTTT. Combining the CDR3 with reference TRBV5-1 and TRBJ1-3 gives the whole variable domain KAGVTQTPRYLIKTRGQQVTLSCSPISGHRSVSWYQQTPGQGLQFLFEYFSETQRNKGNFPGRFSGRQFSNSRSEMNVSTLELGDSALYLCASSGDSFGNRLYFGEGSWLTVV.

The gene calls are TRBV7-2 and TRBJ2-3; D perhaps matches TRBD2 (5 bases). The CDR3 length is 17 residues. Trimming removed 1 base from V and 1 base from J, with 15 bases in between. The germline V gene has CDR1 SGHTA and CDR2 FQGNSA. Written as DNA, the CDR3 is TGTGCCAGCAGCTTAGACGGAGCGCCGAGGGGCACAGATACGCAGTATTTT. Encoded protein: CASSLDGAPRGTDTQYF.

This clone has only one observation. CDR3 bases: TGTGCCAGCAGTCCCGCAGGGGGCGATCTTGAAAAACTGTTTTTT. This gives the protein CASSPAGGDLEKLFF. The chain links TRBV6-1 to TRBJ1-4; TRBD1 aligns across 8 bases. Trimming took 5 bases from V and 7 from J; bases not matched to a gene: 9. Per the germline V gene, CDR1 is MNHNS and CDR2 is SASEGT. CDR3 length equals 15 residues.

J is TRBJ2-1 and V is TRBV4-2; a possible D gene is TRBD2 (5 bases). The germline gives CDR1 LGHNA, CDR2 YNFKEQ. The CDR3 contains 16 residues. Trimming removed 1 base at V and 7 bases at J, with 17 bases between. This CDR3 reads CASSQALSEGWNEQFF. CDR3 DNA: TGTGCCAGCAGCCAAGCTCTTAGCGAGGGTTGGAATGAGCAGTTCTTC.

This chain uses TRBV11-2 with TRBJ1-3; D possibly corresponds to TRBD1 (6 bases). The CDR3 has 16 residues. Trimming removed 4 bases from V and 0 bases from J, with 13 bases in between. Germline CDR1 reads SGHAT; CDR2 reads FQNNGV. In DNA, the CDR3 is TGTGCCAGCAGCTCGAACAGGGCTCCCTCTGGAAACACCATATATTTT. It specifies CASSSNRAPSGNTIYF.

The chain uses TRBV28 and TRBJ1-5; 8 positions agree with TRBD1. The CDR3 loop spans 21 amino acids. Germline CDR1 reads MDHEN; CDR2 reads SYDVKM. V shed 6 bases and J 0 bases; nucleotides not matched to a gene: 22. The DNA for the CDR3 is TGTGCCAGCAGAAACTCACAGGGGGATTTGTGGGGGTTGAGTAGCAATCAGCCCCAGCATTTT. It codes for CASRNSQGDLWGLSSNQPQHF.